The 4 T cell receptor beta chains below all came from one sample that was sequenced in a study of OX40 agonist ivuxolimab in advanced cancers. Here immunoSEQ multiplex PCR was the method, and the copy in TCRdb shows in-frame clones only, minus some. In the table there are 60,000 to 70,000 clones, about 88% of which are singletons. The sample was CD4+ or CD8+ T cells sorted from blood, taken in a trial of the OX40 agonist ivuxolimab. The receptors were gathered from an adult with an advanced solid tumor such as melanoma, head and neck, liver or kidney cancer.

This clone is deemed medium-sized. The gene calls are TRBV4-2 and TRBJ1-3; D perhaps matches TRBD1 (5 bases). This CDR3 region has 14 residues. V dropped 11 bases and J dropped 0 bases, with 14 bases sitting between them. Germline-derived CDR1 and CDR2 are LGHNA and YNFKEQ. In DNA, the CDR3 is TGTGCCGGGGCCAGGGATGCCTCTGGAAACACCATATATTTT. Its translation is CAGARDASGNTIYF.

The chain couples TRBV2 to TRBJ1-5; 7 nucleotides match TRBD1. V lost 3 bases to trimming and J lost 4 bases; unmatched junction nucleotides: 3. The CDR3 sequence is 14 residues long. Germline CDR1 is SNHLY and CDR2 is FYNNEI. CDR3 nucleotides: TGTGCCAGCAGTGAGGGACAGCCGAATCAGCCCCAGCATTTT. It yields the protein CASSEGQPNQPQHF.

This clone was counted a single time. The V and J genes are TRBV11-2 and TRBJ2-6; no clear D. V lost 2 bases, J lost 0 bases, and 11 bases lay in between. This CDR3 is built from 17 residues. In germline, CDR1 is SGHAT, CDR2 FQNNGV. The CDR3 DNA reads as TGTGCCAGCAGCTTATTGTTGACGGCCTCTGGGGCCAACGTCCTGACTTTC. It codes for CASSLLLTASGANVLTF.

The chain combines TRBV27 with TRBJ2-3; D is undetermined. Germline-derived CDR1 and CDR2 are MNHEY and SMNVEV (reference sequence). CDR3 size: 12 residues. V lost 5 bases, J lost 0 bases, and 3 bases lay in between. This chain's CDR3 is CASSRSTDTQYF. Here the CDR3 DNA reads TGTGCCAGCAGTCGGAGCACAGATACGCAGTATTTT.